This TCR beta chain was obtained from a study of blood T cell repertoires in COVID-19. Study overall: Samples taken during acute and convalescent COVID-19 were collected in the United States, Italy and Spain. The analysed material was cDNA or gDNA that came from T cells, B-cell-depleted T cells, or PBMCs.

V shed 0 bases and J shed 3 bases, with 6 bases lying between them. Per germline, CDR1 SGHNT and CDR2 YYREEE (reference sequence). This CDR3 is built from 13 residues. This clone was detected only a few times. Authors' processing steps: Using reference gene primer amplification, nucleated cell counts were estimated. Repertoires were generated with immunoSEQ multiplex PCR, while TCRdb's copy carries only in-frame clones and drops some. Clonal size and the V and J genes are those of that table, whereas D and trimming came from the DNA. The sample includes about 160,000 clones, about nine tenths of them seen just once.

This clonotype was obtained from a woman aged 55-69 years who had recovered from COVID-19. The genes are TRBV5-4 and TRBJ2-5, with D unclear. Sequencing was performed on peripheral blood. CDR3 amino acids: CASSLVQKETQYF. The DNA for the CDR3 is TGTGCCAGCAGCTTGGTGCAGAAAGAGACCCAGTACTTC.